A single sample is the source of the 16 T cell receptor beta chains below, sequenced in a study of T cells in Graves' hyperthyroidism and ophthalmopathy. Amplification of TCR beta CDR3 regions was performed using RNA transcripts as template. The TCR CDR3 first-round RT-PCR relied on the HTBI primer set. A single record per CDR3 protein comes from TCRdb applying MiXCR to the multiplex PCR reads. Among about 600,000 distinct CDR3 sequences listed, approximately 15% were seen once. The specimen was blood. The receptors shown here come from a woman in her late teens or twenties with Graves' ophthalmopathy.

The chain carries TRBV5-6 and TRBJ2-3; 9 nucleotides align to TRBD2. V lost 4 bases to trimming and J lost 7 bases; unmatched junction nucleotides: 4. CDR3 length: 13 residues. Germline-derived CDR1 and CDR2 are SGHDT and YYEEEE. In nucleotides, the CDR3 is TGTGCCAGCAGCCTCGCGGGGGGGAATACGCAGTATTTT. It specifies CASSLAGGNTQYF.

This clonotype has a count of ten or more. The chain combines TRBV27 with TRBJ2-7; 7 bases are a match to TRBD1. The germline V gene has CDR1 MNHEY and CDR2 SMNVEV (reference sequence). This CDR3 comprises 14 residues. V was pared by 5 bases and J by 3 bases, with 7 bases of the junction left unmatched. The CDR3 loop reads CASSRGPIFYEQYF. In DNA, the CDR3 is TGTGCCAGCAGTAGGGGGCCTATTTTCTACGAGCAGTACTTC.

This clonotype was seen many times. The chain has TRBV2 and TRBJ2-7, with 8 bases that match TRBD2. J gave up 8 bases and V 3 bases, and 12 bases lay outside the gene matches. Germline CDR1 SNHLY, CDR2 FYNNEI. The CDR3 covers 15 residues. The CDR3 protein is CASSEQREPNTKQYF. In DNA form, the CDR3 reads TGTGCCAGCAGTGAGCAGCGGGAGCCCAATACGAAGCAGTACTTC.

As to this clonotype: A much more abundant neighbour one base away suggests this may be a read error. The chain has TRBV6-1 and TRBJ2-7; 7 nucleotides match TRBD1. This CDR3 has 16 amino acids. Germline CDR1 and CDR2: MNHNS and SASEGT. The CDR3: CAGSHLTGVNSYEQYF. In nucleotides, the CDR3 is TGTGCCGGCAGCCACCTCACAGGGGTGAACTCCTACGAGCAGTACTTC.

This clonotype was counted a few times. J is TRBJ2-7 and V is TRBV5-1; perhaps D is TRBD1 or TRBD2 (5 bases each). The CDR3 extends over 14 amino acids. The V end was cut by 0 bases, the J end by 2 bases, with 9 bases between. Germline CDR1 and CDR2: SGHRS and YFSETQ. CDR3 amino acids: CASSLERGPYEQYF. The DNA for the CDR3 is TGCGCCAGCAGCTTGGAACGGGGACCCTACGAGCAGTACTTC.

This clonotype turned up a few times. A much bigger clone sits one base away, suggesting this may be a read error. The V gene is TRBV24-1, the J gene TRBJ2-3, with a possible D match to TRBD1 (6 bases). Germline V gene data show CDR1 as KGHDR and CDR2 as SFDVKD. CDR3 size: 15 residues. This CDR3 is CATNDSGEAADTQYF. CDR3 nucleotide sequence: TGTGCCACCAATGATTCAGGGGAAGCGGCAGATACGCAGTATTTT.

This clonotype was seen at least ten times. J is TRBJ2-7 and V is TRBV29-1; D not resolved. This CDR3 is 12 amino acids long. CDR1 and CDR2 (germline): SQVTM, ANQGSEA. With 7 bases removed from V and 4 bases from J, the gap between germline ends came to 14 bases. CDR3 sequence (DNA): TGCAGCGCTGCGGACGGATCGTACGAGCAGTACTTC. This sequence encodes CSAADGSYEQYF.

This clonotype was recorded many times. This rearrangement joins TRBV7-2 to TRBJ1-1; no clear D gene. The germline V gene encodes CDR1 SGHTA and CDR2 FQGNSA. Trimming pared 5 bases from V and 0 bases from J, leaving 7 bases between. This CDR3 is 13 amino acids long. CDR3 in DNA: TGTGCCAGCAGCGCATTGATGAACACTGAAGCTTTCTTT. As protein: CASSALMNTEAFF.

This clonotype was observed a handful of times. The junction does not match germline at one end; this may be a read error. The rearrangement links TRBV7-7 to TRBJ2-5; 15 nucleotides match TRBD2. This CDR3 has 16 residues. Germline V lookup: CDR1 SSHAT, CDR2 FNYEAQ (reference sequence). The CDR3 sequence is CASSPGLAGGEETQYF. For the CDR3, the DNA is TGTGCTAGCAGCCCCGGACTAGCGGGAGGGGAAGAGACCCAGTACTTC.

The chain recombines TRBV28 with TRBJ2-5, with 10 bases fitting TRBD1. The V gene end was trimmed by 8 bases and the J gene end by 2 bases; junction bases not matched to a gene: 23. The CDR3 spans 20 residues. Germline lookup yields CDR1 MDHEN and CDR2 SYDVKM. The chain's CDR3 is CASGSTGTGEGEGTQETQYF. CDR3 nucleotides: TGTGCCAGCGGTTCTACCGGGACAGGGGAAGGGGAAGGGACACAAGAGACCCAGTACTTC.

The rearrangement links TRBV30 to TRBJ1-2, with 9 nucleotides matching TRBD1. Germline CDR1 GTSNPN, CDR2 SVGIG (reference sequence). J was trimmed by 3 bases and V by 5 bases; bases with no gene match: 10. The CDR3 covers 15 residues. The CDR3 DNA is TGTGCCTGGCAAATGCCGGGACAGGGACACTATGGCTACACCTTC. Translated: CAWQMPGQGHYGYTF.

This clonotype was recorded a few times. The chain couples TRBV7-8 to TRBJ2-2; 10 bases map to TRBD2. CDR1 is SGHVS, CDR2 FQNEAQ, per germline. J gave up 4 bases and V 8 bases, and 13 bases lay outside the gene matches. The CDR3 extends over 17 amino acids. CDR3 sequence (DNA): TGTGCCAGCCGTCTAGCGGGAGCGAATTTTTTCACCGGGGAGCTGTTTTTT. This translates into CASRLAGANFFTGELFF.

This clonotype was seen a few times. The chain carries TRBV7-2 and TRBJ1-6; D might be TRBD1 (5 bases). The CDR3 runs 14 residues. Trimming removed 3 bases at V and 9 bases at J, with 12 bases between. The germline V gene encodes CDR1 SGHTA and CDR2 FQGNSA. As DNA, the CDR3 is TGTGCCAGCAGCTTCGGCAGGGCCGGTTCACCCCTCCACTTT. Translated, it gives CASSFGRAGSPLHF.

This clonotype was seen many times. V gene TRBV20-1 combines with J gene TRBJ1-5; TRBD1 might be the D (5 bases). The germline CDR1 and CDR2 sequences are DFQATT and SNEGSKA (reference sequence). V was cut by 5 bases and J by 7 bases, with 15 bases left in between. The CDR3 is made up of 13 amino acids. The CDR3: CSALRDVSQPQHF. In DNA, the CDR3 is TGCAGTGCTTTAAGGGACGTCAGCCAGCCCCAGCATTTT.

This clonotype was counted at least ten times. This chain uses TRBV30 with TRBJ2-7; D remains unclear. Trimming shortened V by 6 bases and J by 2 bases, and 14 bases separated the two germline ends. CDR1 is GTSNPN, CDR2 SVGIG, per germline (reference sequence). This CDR3 comprises 13 residues. CDR3 DNA sequence: TGTGCCTGCGACACCGACATTGCCTACGAGCAGTACTTC. Its protein product is CACDTDIAYEQYF.

This clonotype was found many times. This chain uses TRBV27 with TRBJ2-7; a weak D match, TRBD2 (7 bases). Looked up from germline, CDR1 is MNHEY and CDR2 is SMNVEV (reference sequence). The CDR3 is 15 residues long. The V end was cut by 5 bases, the J end by 3 bases, with 17 bases between. CDR3 nucleotide sequence: TGTGCCAGCAGTAGAGGGGGGGTTTCGGTCTACGAGCAGTACTTC. It is translated as CASSRGGVSVYEQYF.